The T cell receptor (beta chain) under discussion was sequenced for a study of blood T cell repertoires in COVID-19. Study background: The United States, Italy and Spain were the sources of the acute and convalescent COVID-19 samples. The analysed material was cDNA or gDNA that came from T cells, B-cell-depleted T cells, or PBMCs.

This clone was observed a single time. Authors' analysis steps: Quantification of nucleated cells was approximated via reference gene primer amplification. The protocol was immunoSEQ multiplex PCR, while the TCRdb copy is restricted to in-frame clones and leaves out a portion. The DNA was the basis for D and trimming; V, J and clone size are from that table. The repertoire includes about 130,000 clones, approximately 83% of them detected once, and about a sixth sits in the top ten. V dropped 0 bases and J dropped 6 bases, with 11 bases sitting between them. This CDR3 spans 14 amino acids. The germline V gene has CDR1 SGHNT and CDR2 YYREEE (reference sequence).

Material: peripheral blood. The chain joins TRBV5-4 to TRBJ2-3; D is unresolved. The TCR originated in a woman aged 45-65 years with acute or convalescent COVID-19. CDR3 sequence: CASSLVQVTDTQYF. For the CDR3, the DNA is TGTGCCAGCAGCTTGGTGCAGGTCACGGATACGCAGTATTTT.